The 25 T cell receptor beta chains reported below all come from one sample, sequenced in a study of blood T cell repertoires in COVID-19. The assay was immunoSEQ multiplex PCR, and TCRdb's table has in-frame clones only and misses some. The table lists about 88,000 clones, nearly 90% of them singletons. The sample comprised peripheral blood. All receptors derive from a woman of 80 years or more with acute or convalescent COVID-19.

J is TRBJ1-4 and V is TRBV12-5; weak D call: TRBD1 (6 bases). CDR3 size: 13 residues. The V gene's germline CDR1 is LGHNT and CDR2 FRNRAP. V lost 9 bases and J 5 bases, leaving 13 bases between the germline ends. CDR3 sequence (DNA): TGTGCTAGCGTCCGGGACACCAATGAAAAACTGTTTTTT. This codes for CASVRDTNEKLFF. The full variable domain, completed using reference TRBV12-5 and TRBJ1-4, is DARVTQTPRHKVTEMGQEVTMRCQPILGHNTVFWYRQTMMQGLELLAYFRNRAPLDDSGMPKDRFSAEMPDATLATLKIQPSEPRDSAVYFCASVRDTNEKLFFGSGTQLSVL.

The V gene is TRBV19, the J gene TRBJ2-7; D remains ambiguous. This CDR3 has 14 amino acids. CDR1 and CDR2 from the germline V gene are LNHDA and SQIVND (reference sequence). With 1 base removed from V and 2 bases from J, the gap between germline ends came to 9 bases. The CDR3 DNA sequence: TGTGCCAGTAGTATAGTAACCAGCGCCTACGAGCAGTACTTC. Translation gives CASSIVTSAYEQYF.

This chain joins TRBV18 and TRBJ2-1; 10 bases are shared with TRBD2. V was pared by 5 bases and J by 0 bases, with 4 bases of the junction left unmatched. The germline gives CDR1 KGHSH, CDR2 LQKENI. This CDR3 contains 16 residues. The CDR3 DNA reads TGTGCCAGCTCAGGACTAGCGGCAAGCTCCTACAATGAGCAGTTCTTC. Its translation is CASSGLAASSYNEQFF.

The rearrangement joins TRBV19 to TRBJ1-2; TRBD1 matches 9 bases. The CDR3 consists of 13 residues. Germline loops: CDR1 LNHDA, CDR2 SQIVND (reference sequence). After removal of 5 bases from V and 7 bases from J, the junction contained 5 bases not matched to a gene. CDR3 loop: CASSVQGAFGYTF. CDR3 in DNA: TGTGCCAGTAGTGTACAGGGGGCCTTTGGCTACACCTTC.

J is TRBJ1-5 and V is TRBV25-1; TRBD1 aligns across 8 bases. CDR3 length equals 14 residues. The germline CDR1 and CDR2 sequences are MGHDK and SYGVNS. After removal of 4 bases from V and 3 bases from J, the junction contained 2 bases not matched to a gene. The CDR3, as DNA: TGTGCCAGCAGTGGGACAGGGTACAATCAGCCCCAGCATTTT. Translated: CASSGTGYNQPQHF.

V and J are TRBV5-4 and TRBJ2-3; 10 bases match TRBD1. The CDR3 is 15 residues long. The V segment lost 4 bases and the J segment 5 bases; nucleotides outside the gene matches: 7. CDR1 SGHNT and CDR2 YYREEE come from the germline V gene (reference sequence). The CDR3 bases are TGTGCCAGCAGCCTGGGACAGGGGTTAGTAGATACGCAGTATTTT. Translating gives CASSLGQGLVDTQYF.

The chain is built from TRBV7-2 and TRBJ1-2; D remains unclear. V was shortened by 2 bases and J by 3 bases, with 13 bases between the two germline ends. Per germline, CDR1 SGHTA and CDR2 FQGNSA. The CDR3 totals 15 residues. CDR3 loop: CASSLSRGRYYGYTF. The CDR3, as DNA: TGTGCCAGCAGCTTATCACGAGGCCGATACTATGGCTACACCTTC.

J is TRBJ2-1 and V is TRBV9; perhaps TRBD2 as D (5 bases). Trimming left V 6 bases short and J 5 bases short, with 15 bases between. Germline V lookup: CDR1 SGDLS, CDR2 YYNGEE. There are 14 residues in the CDR3. The CDR3, as DNA: TGTGCCAGCACCCCCCCGGGAAGGAACAATGAGCAGTTCTTC. Encoded protein: CASTPPGRNNEQFF.

This chain uses TRBV19 with TRBJ2-3; TRBD2 agrees at 10 bases. Germline V gives CDR1 LNHDA, CDR2 SQIVND (reference sequence). The CDR3 has 15 residues. V lost 6 bases to trimming and J lost 4 bases; unmatched junction nucleotides: 7. CDR3 in DNA: TGTGCCAGTAGGGATAGCGGGAGGACGCCAGATACGCAGTATTTT. Translated: CASRDSGRTPDTQYF. Combining the CDR3 with reference TRBV19 and TRBJ2-3 gives the whole variable domain DGGITQSPKYLFRKEGQNVTLSCEQNLNHDAMYWYRQDPGQGLRLIYYSQIVNDFQKGDIAEGYSVSREKKESFPLTVTSAQKNPTAFYLCASRDSGRTPDTQYFGPGTRLTVL.

This clone turned up a few times. The chain combines TRBV27 with TRBJ1-2, with D unclear. The ends were cut back, 7 bases at V and 0 bases at J, with 12 bases in the middle. The germline V gene has CDR1 MNHEY and CDR2 SMNVEV (reference sequence). This CDR3 comprises 14 residues. Here the CDR3 DNA reads TGTGCCAGCAAAGTGGGCAGTCCTAACTATGGCTACACCTTC. It is translated as CASKVGSPNYGYTF.

This rearrangement joins TRBV7-2 to TRBJ2-7; D is possibly TRBD2 (6 bases). Germline CDR1 is SGHTA and CDR2 is FQGNSA. Trimming took 5 bases from V and 2 from J, leaving 22 bases between them. The CDR3 runs 17 residues. In DNA, the CDR3 is TGTGCCAGCAGCCCCTCCTTCGCCGCGGGACTGACCTACGAGCAGTACTTC. Its translation is CASSPSFAAGLTYEQYF.

This clone was observed a single time. The chain carries TRBV19 and TRBJ1-1; D is perhaps TRBD1 (6 bases). Trimming removed 3 bases from V and 4 bases from J, with 9 bases in between. CDR1 is LNHDA and CDR2 is SQIVND in the germline V gene (reference sequence). The CDR3 is made up of 13 amino acids. CDR3 bases: TGTGCCAGTAGTATGTTCAGGGGCACTGAAGCTTTCTTT. It codes for CASSMFRGTEAFF.

The rearrangement uses TRBV7-3 and TRBJ2-3; 12 positions match TRBD2. V lost 2 bases and J lost 7; bases outside the gene matches: 10. This CDR3 is 17 amino acids long. Germline V gene lookup returns CDR1 SGHTA and CDR2 FQGTGA. The CDR3 DNA follows: TGTGCCAGCAGCTTAGTCCCGACTAGCGGGGGAATGTATACGCAGTATTTT. This codes for CASSLVPTSGGMYTQYF.

The rearrangement uses TRBV12-5 and TRBJ2-7, with D perhaps matching TRBD1 (6 bases). This CDR3 region has 14 residues. CDR1 LGHNT and CDR2 FRNRAP come from the germline V gene. The V end lost 1 base, the J end lost 5 bases, and 12 bases lay between the germline ends. The CDR3 protein is CASGLDRAVDEQYF. The CDR3 nucleotides are TGTGCTAGTGGTTTGGACAGGGCAGTGGACGAGCAGTACTTC.

V gene TRBV28 combines with J gene TRBJ1-5; the D is unclear. The V and J ends lost 5 bases and 11 bases respectively, with 10 bases between them. This CDR3 spans 11 amino acids. Germline CDR1 is MDHEN and CDR2 is SYDVKM. In DNA form, the CDR3 reads TGTGCCAGCAGTCTGCGACAAGCCCAGCATTTT. Amino acids: CASSLRQAQHF.

The rearrangement joins TRBV29-1 to TRBJ1-1; D remains ambiguous. The germline gives CDR1 SQVTM, CDR2 ANQGSEA. The CDR3 sequence is 12 residues long. The ends were cut back, 5 bases at V and 6 bases at J, with 13 bases in the middle. The chain's CDR3 is CSVRSGSAEAFF. The CDR3, as DNA: TGCAGCGTTAGGTCGGGAAGCGCTGAAGCTTTCTTT.

The chain combines TRBV6-5 with TRBJ1-1; unclear D gene. The CDR3 loop spans 12 amino acids. The germline CDR1 and CDR2 sequences are MNHEY and SVGAGI. V lost 8 bases, J lost 1 base, and 8 bases lay in between. The CDR3 loop is CASRGGNTEAFF. The CDR3 nucleotides are TGTGCCAGCCGAGGCGGGAACACTGAAGCTTTCTTT.

The chain joins TRBV19 to TRBJ1-1, with 7 nucleotides matching TRBD1. The CDR3 spans 15 residues. The V gene end was trimmed by 5 bases and the J gene end by 1 base; junction bases not matched to a gene: 7. CDR1 LNHDA and CDR2 SQIVND come from the germline V gene (reference sequence). The CDR3 sequence: CASSGLQGTNTEAFF. DNA for the CDR3: TGTGCCAGTAGTGGACTACAGGGGACGAACACTGAAGCTTTCTTT.

This sequence joins TRBV29-1 and TRBJ2-7, with D unclear. The CDR3 contains 12 residues. Trimming left V 6 bases short and J 3 bases short, with 12 bases between. The germline gives CDR1 SQVTM, CDR2 ANQGSEA. CDR3 in amino acids: CSVRSRGYEQYF. DNA of the CDR3: TGCAGCGTCCGTTCAAGAGGCTACGAGCAGTACTTC.

This clone was seen only once. The rearrangement joins TRBV19 to TRBJ1-2, with 8 bases fitting TRBD1. Per germline, CDR1 LNHDA and CDR2 SQIVND (reference sequence). V lost 8 bases to trimming and J lost 6 bases; unmatched junction nucleotides: 11. This CDR3 has 14 amino acids. The CDR3 DNA is TGTGCCAGTGAATCTCAGGGGGCGTTGAATGGCTACACCTTC. This gives the protein CASESQGALNGYTF.

The rearrangement uses TRBV9 and TRBJ2-5, with 7 bases that match TRBD1. CDR3 length: 18 amino acids. The J segment lost 1 base and the V segment lost 0 bases, leaving 12 bases of the junction unmatched. In germline, CDR1 is SGDLS, CDR2 YYNGEE. CDR3 nucleotides: TGTGCCAGCAGCGTAGCGGGAAGGAAAGGGACAGCCCAAGAGACCCAGTACTTC. It translates to CASSVAGRKGTAQETQYF.

CDR3 DNA: TGTGCCAGCAGTTTCAGGGAGGCTAACACTGAAGCTTTCTTT. It is translated as CASSFREANTEAFF. The V gene is TRBV6-5, the J gene TRBJ1-1; tentatively, D is TRBD1 (5 bases). Germline V CDR1 and CDR2: MNHEY, SVGAGI. The CDR3 is 14 amino acids. V was pared by 4 bases and J by 2 bases, with 11 bases between.

This clone has just a few counts. The chain uses TRBV5-1 and TRBJ1-3; D remains ambiguous. CDR1 is SGHRS, CDR2 YFSETQ, per germline. The CDR3 length is 16 residues. Trimming shortened V by 0 bases and J by 2 bases, and 12 bases separated the two germline ends. The CDR3, as DNA: TGCGCCAGCAGCTTGGGTGGTCCCCGGGCTGGAAACACCATATATTTT. Amino acids: CASSLGGPRAGNTIYF.

This chain connects TRBV25-1 to TRBJ1-4, with TRBD1 matching 7 bases. From germline, CDR1 is MGHDK and CDR2 SYGVNS. The CDR3 runs to 15 residues. Trimming cost V 1 base and J 8 bases; bases outside gene matches: 7. The CDR3, as DNA: TGTGCCAGCAGTGAATCCAGGGGGATTCAGGAAAAACTGTTTTTT. Translated: CASSESRGIQEKLFF. Complete variable domain (other parts from reference TRBV25-1 and TRBJ1-4): EADIYQTPRYLVIGTGKKITLECSQTMGHDKMYWYQQDPGMELHLIHYSYGVNSTEKGDLSSESTVSRIRTEHFPLTLESARPSHTSQYLCASSESRGIQEKLFFGSGTQLSVL.

This chain links TRBV9 with TRBJ1-1; TRBD1 matches at 7 bases. Germline V gene sequence: CDR1 SGDLS, CDR2 YYNGEE. The CDR3 has 14 amino acids. The V gene end was trimmed by 0 bases and the J gene end by 4 bases; junction bases not matched to a gene: 3. Here the CDR3 reads CASSVGQGLTEAFF. The CDR3 DNA reads as TGTGCCAGCAGCGTAGGACAGGGTCTCACTGAAGCTTTCTTT.